What follows are 27 T cell receptor beta chains derived from one specimen sequenced in a study of T cell changes during pregnancy in multiple sclerosis. Measured with immunoSEQ multiplex PCR; TCRdb has only the in-frame clones, and not every one. The repertoire consists of 60,000 to 65,000 clones, with about 90% occurring once and the leading ten covering approximately 2.2%. Source: peripheral blood, taken in the first trimester of pregnancy. These receptors came from a female donor with multiple sclerosis, enrolled in a pregnancy study.

Comment on this clone: The junction differs from germline at one of its ends, possibly a read error. The gene calls are TRBV7-7 and TRBJ2-5; D perhaps matches TRBD2 (6 bases). Germline assignment: CDR1 SSHAT and CDR2 FNYEAQ (reference sequence). This CDR3 comprises 16 residues. The CDR3 DNA reads as TGTGCTAGCAGCCCCCACCGGGGGACTCGACAAGAGACCCAGTACTTC. Its protein is CASSPHRGTRQETQYF.

The chain joins TRBV2 to TRBJ2-3; 7 nucleotides agree with TRBD1. Per the germline V gene, CDR1 is SNHLY and CDR2 is FYNNEI. The V gene end was trimmed by 3 bases and the J gene end by 4 bases; junction bases not matched to a gene: 7. The CDR3 sequence is 15 residues long. The DNA for the CDR3 is TGTGCCAGCAGTGACCACAGGGGAAGTTCAGATACGCAGTATTTT. Its protein product is CASSDHRGSSDTQYF.

The V call is TRBV7-8, the J call TRBJ1-1; D possibly corresponds to TRBD1 (5 bases). The length of the CDR3 is 13 residues. CDR1 and CDR2 (germline): SGHVS, FQNEAQ. V was cut by 2 bases and J by 6 bases, with 10 bases left in between. The CDR3: CASSLMQGSEAFF. CDR3 nucleotides: TGTGCCAGCAGCTTAATGCAGGGCTCTGAAGCTTTCTTT.

The chain joins TRBV2 to TRBJ2-7, with TRBD1 matching over 9 bases. V shed 9 bases, J shed 2 bases, and the junction held 5 bases outside the gene matches. Germline loops: CDR1 SNHLY, CDR2 FYNNEI. This CDR3 is built from 13 residues. CDR3: CARGGTGPYEQYF. In nucleotides, the CDR3 is TGTGCCAGAGGCGGGACAGGGCCCTACGAGCAGTACTTC.

This clone was found once. The rearrangement links TRBV7-2 to TRBJ2-5, with 8 positions matching TRBD2. CDR1 is SGHTA and CDR2 is FQGNSA in the germline V gene. Losses at the gene ends were 1 base for V and 5 bases for J; bases not matched to a gene: 9. This CDR3 is 16 amino acids long. The CDR3: CASSLVSAGVVETQYF. Written as DNA, the CDR3 is TGTGCCAGCAGCTTAGTCTCAGCGGGAGTAGTTGAGACCCAGTACTTC.

This clone has more than one count but fewer than ten. The V call is TRBV10-3, the J call TRBJ1-1; TRBD1 matches at 9 bases. This CDR3 region has 13 residues. Trimming removed 10 bases from V and 4 bases from J; junction bases left unmatched: 7. Germline CDR1 is ENHRY and CDR2 is SYGVKD. This CDR3 reads CATIPQGATEAFF. In DNA, the CDR3 is TGTGCCACCATCCCACAGGGGGCCACTGAAGCTTTCTTT.

The V and J genes are TRBV5-4 and TRBJ1-1, with a tentative D call TRBD1 (5 bases). Germline CDR1 reads SGHNT; CDR2 reads YYREEE (reference sequence). Between the trimmed V and J ends, which lost 4 bases and 0 bases, there was a span of 13 bases. CDR3 length: 15 residues. The CDR3 nucleotides read TGTGCCAGCAGCCCGCTGACAGTCATGAACACTGAAGCTTTCTTT. It specifies CASSPLTVMNTEAFF.

V is TRBV7-9 and J is TRBJ1-4; 11 positions agree with TRBD1. Per germline, CDR1 SEHNR and CDR2 FQNEAQ (reference sequence). The CDR3 consists of 16 residues. The V gene end was trimmed by 5 bases and the J gene end by 2 bases; junction bases not matched to a gene: 4. CDR3 coding DNA: TGTGCCAGCAGCCGCGGGGACAGGGGGACTAATGAAAAACTGTTTTTT. Translated, it gives CASSRGDRGTNEKLFF.

This chain uses TRBV28 with TRBJ2-1; 9 bases fit TRBD1. Unmatched junction bases numbered 10, after V lost 8 bases and J lost 5 bases. Germline lookup yields CDR1 MDHEN and CDR2 SYDVKM. This CDR3 is 15 amino acids long. CDR3 loop: CASYGPGTGNNEQFF. For the CDR3, the DNA is TGTGCCAGCTACGGACCCGGGACAGGGAACAATGAGCAGTTCTTC.

V gene TRBV5-4 combines with J gene TRBJ2-7; 8 nucleotides agree with TRBD1. The V gene end was trimmed by 4 bases and the J gene end by 4 bases; junction bases not matched to a gene: 10. The CDR3 contains 15 residues. Germline CDR1 and CDR2: SGHNT and YYREEE (reference sequence). The CDR3 DNA reads as TGTGCCAGCAGCCCTGGACAGGGAAAGGGGTACGAGCAGTACTTC. Its protein is CASSPGQGKGYEQYF.

The chain recombines TRBV6-5 with TRBJ1-2; 8 positions match TRBD1. Trimming at V came to 0 bases and at J to 7 bases, leaving 10 bases not matched to a gene. The CDR3 totals 16 residues. Germline assignment: CDR1 MNHEY and CDR2 SVGAGI. For the CDR3, the DNA is TGTGCCAGCAGTTACTCGGGGCAGGGGGCACGTGGTGGCTACACCTTC. Its protein is CASSYSGQGARGGYTF.

This clone appeared a single time. This chain uses TRBV6-1 with TRBJ1-3, with 8 bases fitting TRBD1. V lost 3 bases and J lost 0; bases outside the gene matches: 7. CDR1 is MNHNS, CDR2 SASEGT, per germline. The CDR3 extends over 17 amino acids. The DNA for the CDR3 is TGTGCCAGCAGTGACTATACAGGGGGGTACTCTGGAAACACCATATATTTT. Encoded protein: CASSDYTGGYSGNTIYF.

The J gene is TRBJ2-2, the V gene TRBV7-8; 12 bases agree with TRBD2. Germline CDR1 SGHVS, CDR2 FQNEAQ. This CDR3 is 16 amino acids long. Trimming cost V 1 base and J 4 bases; bases outside gene matches: 1. DNA of the CDR3: TGTGCCAGCAGCTTAGTACTAGCGGGAGGCACCGGGGAGCTGTTTTTT. Translated, it gives CASSLVLAGGTGELFF.

This chain connects TRBV12-1 to TRBJ1-1; TRBD1 is taken as the D call from the table, unchecked against the DNA. TRBV12-1 is marked as a pseudogene. The CDR3 length is 11 residues. The CDR3 loop is CASSFWTAAFF. For the CDR3, the DNA is TGTGCCAGCAGCTTTTGGACAGCGGCTTTCTTT.

V and J are TRBV6-5 and TRBJ1-1; 7 positions match TRBD1. This CDR3 contains 14 residues. The V segment lost 4 bases and the J segment 3 bases; nucleotides outside the gene matches: 5. The germline gives CDR1 MNHEY, CDR2 SVGAGI. The CDR3 nucleotides read TGTGCCAGCAGTTCGGGACAGCGGCACACTGAAGCTTTCTTT. Translated, it gives CASSSGQRHTEAFF.

The CDR3 region has the DNA TGTGCCAGCAGTGAAGCGACAGGGGGCTATGGCTACACCTTC. Translation: CASSEATGGYGYTF. This rearrangement joins TRBV6-1 to TRBJ1-2; 9 nucleotides agree with TRBD1. The CDR3 has 14 residues. V trimming: 0 bases; J trimming: 4 bases; junction bases outside the gene matches: 0. Per germline, CDR1 MNHNS and CDR2 SASEGT.

The chain has TRBV7-9 and TRBJ1-2; 11 bases map to TRBD1. V trimming: 6 bases; J trimming: 8 bases; junction bases outside the gene matches: 14. Germline CDR1 SEHNR, CDR2 FQNEAQ (reference sequence). CDR3 length: 16 residues. For the CDR3, the DNA is TGTGCCAGCAGTCACCCACGGACAGGGGGCGTCGGAGGCTACACCTTC. It translates to CASSHPRTGGVGGYTF.

This chain joins TRBV19 and TRBJ2-2; TRBD2 aligns across 8 bases. The ends lost 3 bases at V and 4 bases at J; junction bases unmatched: 4. This CDR3 has 15 amino acids. Germline V lookup: CDR1 LNHDA, CDR2 SQIVND (reference sequence). The CDR3 nucleotides are TGTGCCAGTAGTATGGACGGGAGGGCCACCGGGGAGCTGTTTTTT. Its protein is CASSMDGRATGELFF.

This clone was observed a handful of times. The gene calls are TRBV7-9 and TRBJ1-1, with a possible D match to TRBD1 (5 bases). This CDR3 comprises 14 residues. CDR1 is SEHNR, CDR2 FQNEAQ, per germline (reference sequence). Trimming pared 5 bases from V and 1 base from J, leaving 11 bases between. The CDR3 DNA reads TGTGCCAGCAGCCAGGGCAGGGCGAACACTGAAGCTTTCTTT. Protein product: CASSQGRANTEAFF.

The V call is TRBV19, the J call TRBJ1-5; TRBD1 aligns across 12 bases. Germline CDR1 LNHDA, CDR2 SQIVND (reference sequence). This CDR3 is built from 14 residues. J lost 7 bases, V lost 7 bases, and 5 bases had no gene match. CDR3 bases: TGTGCCAGTAAGGGGACAGGGGGCCAACAGCCCCAGCATTTT. Translating it yields CASKGTGGQQPQHF.

The rearrangement joins TRBV2 to TRBJ2-2; 8 positions agree with TRBD1. The CDR3 sequence is 16 residues long. The germline CDR1 and CDR2 sequences are SNHLY and FYNNEI. The junction had 4 bases not matched to a gene; V was cut back by 4 bases and J by 0 bases. CDR3 sequence reads: CASSVRGPPNTGELFF. For the CDR3, the DNA is TGTGCCAGCAGTGTCAGGGGGCCCCCGAACACCGGGGAGCTGTTTTTT. Full variable domain (outside the CDR3, taken from reference TRBV2 and TRBJ2-2): EPEVTQTPSHQVTQMGQEVILRCVPISNHLYFYWYRQILGQKVEFLVSFYNNEISEKSEIFDDQFSVERPDGSNFTLKIRSTKLEDSAMYFCASSVRGPPNTGELFFGEGSRLTVL.

The chain is built from TRBV2 and TRBJ2-5, with no clear D. CDR1 and CDR2 from the germline V gene are SNHLY and FYNNEI. V was trimmed by 7 bases and J by 2 bases, leaving 14 bases between them. The CDR3 covers 14 residues. CDR3 loop: CASMQNVAQETQYF. In nucleotides, the CDR3 is TGTGCCAGCATGCAGAACGTCGCACAAGAGACCCAGTACTTC. Filled out from reference TRBV2 and TRBJ2-5, the complete variable domain reads EPEVTQTPSHQVTQMGQEVILRCVPISNHLYFYWYRQILGQKVEFLVSFYNNEISEKSEIFDDQFSVERPDGSNFTLKIRSTKLEDSAMYFCASMQNVAQETQYFGPGTRLLVL.

The chain couples TRBV28 to TRBJ2-5; 11 bases align to TRBD2. In germline, CDR1 is MDHEN, CDR2 SYDVKM. V shed 5 bases and J 3 bases; nucleotides not matched to a gene: 5. The CDR3 consists of 15 residues. For the CDR3, the DNA is TGTGCCAGCAGTAACCCGGGACTAGCGGAAGAGACCCAGTACTTC. Its protein product is CASSNPGLAEETQYF.

V and J are TRBV4-1 and TRBJ2-2, with D tentatively TRBD1 (6 bases). Trimming stripped 4 bases from V and 5 bases from J, with 8 bases between. Germline CDR1 is MGHRA and CDR2 is YSYEKL. The CDR3 sequence is 13 residues long. As DNA, the CDR3 is TGCGCCAGCAGCCCAGGGGAGACCGGGGAGCTGTTTTTT. Its translation is CASSPGETGELFF.

The rearrangement joins TRBV7-8 to TRBJ1-2, with a tentative D call TRBD1 (5 bases). The CDR3 loop spans 17 amino acids. Per germline, CDR1 SGHVS and CDR2 FQNEAQ. Between the trimmed V and J ends, which lost 5 bases and 6 bases, there was a span of 25 bases. The CDR3 region is CASSPGLGRTPPHGYTF. The CDR3 DNA reads as TGTGCCAGCAGCCCAGGGTTGGGCAGGACCCCTCCACATGGCTACACCTTC.

This chain connects TRBV29-1 to TRBJ2-7; 7 positions match TRBD1. The trim removed 5 bases at V and 2 bases at J, leaving 12 bases unmatched. The CDR3 is 15 amino acids. Germline V gene lookup returns CDR1 SQVTM and CDR2 ANQGSEA. The CDR3 region has the DNA TGCAGCGTTCGAGGAGAAGACAGGGTCCCCTACGAGCAGTACTTC. Translating it yields CSVRGEDRVPYEQYF.

The gene calls are TRBV6-5 and TRBJ1-5, with 7 bases identical to TRBD1. The CDR3 length is 14 residues. Trimming cost V 6 bases and J 4 bases; bases outside gene matches: 6. Germline V gene data show CDR1 as MNHEY and CDR2 as SVGAGI. In DNA, the CDR3 is TGTGCCAGCAGAACCGGGACAGCAAATCAGCCCCAGCATTTT. Protein sequence: CASRTGTANQPQHF.